The present entry profiles one T cell receptor (beta chain) with its context. The antigen remains unidentified. PCR primers comprised 60 Vbeta and 13 Jbeta primers. The table came from immunoSEQ multiplex PCR; TCRdb's copy has only in-frame clones and leaves some out. The table includes 100,000 to 150,000 clones, approximately 87% detected once. CDR1 and CDR2 from the germline V gene are MNHEY and SMNVEV (reference sequence). V lost 6 bases, J lost 4 bases, and 2 bases stayed unmatched. There are 14 residues in the CDR3. The data stem from a study of cytomegalovirus exposure and HLA in healthy donors. Overall study findings and caveats: Rarity held for most TCR sequences, but there were some public TCRs that occurred in many donors.

This TCR derives from a man between 18 and 35 years old in good health and CMV-seropositive. The V call is TRBV27, the J call TRBJ2-4, with 11 bases matching TRBD2. The specimen sequenced was PBMCs. The CDR3 sequence is CASSLAGGKNIQYF. The DNA of the CDR3 is TGTGCCAGCAGCTTAGCGGGAGGGAAAAACATTCAGTACTTC.